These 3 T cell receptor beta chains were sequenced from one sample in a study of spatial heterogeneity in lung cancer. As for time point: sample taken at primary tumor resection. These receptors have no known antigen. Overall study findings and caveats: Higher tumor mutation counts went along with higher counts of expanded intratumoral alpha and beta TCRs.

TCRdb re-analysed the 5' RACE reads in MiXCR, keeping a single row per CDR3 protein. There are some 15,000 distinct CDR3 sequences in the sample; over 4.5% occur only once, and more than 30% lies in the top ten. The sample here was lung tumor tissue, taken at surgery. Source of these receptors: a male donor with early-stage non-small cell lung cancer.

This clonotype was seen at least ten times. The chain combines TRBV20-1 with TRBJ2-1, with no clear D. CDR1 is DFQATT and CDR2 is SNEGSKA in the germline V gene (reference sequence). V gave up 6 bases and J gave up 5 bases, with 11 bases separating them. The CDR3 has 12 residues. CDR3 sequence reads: CSAPDWDNEQFF. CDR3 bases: TGCAGTGCCCCCGACTGGGACAATGAGCAGTTCTTC.

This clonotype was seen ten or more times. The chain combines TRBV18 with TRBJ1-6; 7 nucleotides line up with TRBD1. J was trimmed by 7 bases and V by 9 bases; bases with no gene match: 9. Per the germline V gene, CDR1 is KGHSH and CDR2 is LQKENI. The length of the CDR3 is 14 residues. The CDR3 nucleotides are TGTGCCAGTTCAACCGGGACAGAGAATTCACCCCTCCACTTT. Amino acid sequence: CASSTGTENSPLHF.

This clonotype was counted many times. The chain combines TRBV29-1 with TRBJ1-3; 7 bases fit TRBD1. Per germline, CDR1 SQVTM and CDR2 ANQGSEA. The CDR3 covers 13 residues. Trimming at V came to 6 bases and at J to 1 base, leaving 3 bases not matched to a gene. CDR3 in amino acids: CSVAGQSGNTIYF. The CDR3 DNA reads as TGCAGCGTCGCGGGACAGTCTGGAAACACCATATATTTT.